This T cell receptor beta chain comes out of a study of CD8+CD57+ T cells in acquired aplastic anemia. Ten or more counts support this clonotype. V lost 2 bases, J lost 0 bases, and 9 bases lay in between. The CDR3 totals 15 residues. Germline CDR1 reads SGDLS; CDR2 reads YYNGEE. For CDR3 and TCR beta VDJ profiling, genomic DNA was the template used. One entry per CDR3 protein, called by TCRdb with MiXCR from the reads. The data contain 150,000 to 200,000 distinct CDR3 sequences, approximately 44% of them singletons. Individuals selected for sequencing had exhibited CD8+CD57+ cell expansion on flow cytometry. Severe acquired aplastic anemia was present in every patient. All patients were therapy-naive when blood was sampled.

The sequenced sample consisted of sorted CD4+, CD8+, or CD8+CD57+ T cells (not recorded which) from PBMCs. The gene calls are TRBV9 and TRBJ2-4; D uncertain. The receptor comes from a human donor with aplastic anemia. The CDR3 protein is CASSVTQSAKNIQYF. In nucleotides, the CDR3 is TGTGCCAGCAGCGTTACCCAATCAGCCAAAAACATTCAGTACTTC.